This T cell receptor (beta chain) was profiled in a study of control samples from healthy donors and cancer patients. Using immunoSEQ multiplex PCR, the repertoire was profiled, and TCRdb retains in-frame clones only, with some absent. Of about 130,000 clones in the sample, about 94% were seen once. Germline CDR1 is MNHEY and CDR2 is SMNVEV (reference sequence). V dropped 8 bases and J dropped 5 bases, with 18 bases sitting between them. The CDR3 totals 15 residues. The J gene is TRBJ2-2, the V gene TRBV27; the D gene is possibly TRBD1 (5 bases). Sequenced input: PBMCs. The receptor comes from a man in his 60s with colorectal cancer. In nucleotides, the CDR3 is TGTGCCAGCCTCCTTACACAAAAGGGGACCGGGGAGCTGTTTTTT. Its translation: CASLLTQKGTGELFF.